This T cell receptor (beta chain) was identified in a study of vaccination and CD4 T cells after COVID-19. The overall study: Six males and four females constituted the convalescent cohort, two of whom were Hispanic. Median time from second vaccine dose to sampling was approximately 69 days (14 to 241). Control cultures were supplied with a CEFX pool, an HIV-1 Nef pool, or no peptide at all.

Specified treatment: roughly 10-day PBMC culture with coronavirus spike peptide pools or control peptides (ViraFEST assay). The ViraFEST method relied on peptide pools to expand antigen-specific T cells, followed by TCR sequencing. Germline values: CDR1 MDHEN, CDR2 SYDVKM. Losses at the gene ends were 7 bases for V and 3 bases for J; bases not matched to a gene: 8. This CDR3 is built from 14 residues. With the Oncomine TCR Beta short-read assay, DNA from cultured CD4+ T cells was sequenced. Each CDR3 protein gets one entry after TCRdb re-called the PCR reads with MiXCR. The data show over 20,000 distinct CDR3 sequences, roughly 52% seen once. As to this clonotype: The antigen remains unidentified.

The chain has TRBV28 and TRBJ1-1; the match to TRBD1 covers 7 bases. The material sequenced was CD4+ T cells from blood, cultured in vitro. The receptor comes from a human donor who had recovered from COVID-19. The CDR3 nucleotides read TGTGCCAGCAATACCCGGGACAGATACACTGAAGCTTTCTTT. Its protein is CASNTRDRYTEAFF.